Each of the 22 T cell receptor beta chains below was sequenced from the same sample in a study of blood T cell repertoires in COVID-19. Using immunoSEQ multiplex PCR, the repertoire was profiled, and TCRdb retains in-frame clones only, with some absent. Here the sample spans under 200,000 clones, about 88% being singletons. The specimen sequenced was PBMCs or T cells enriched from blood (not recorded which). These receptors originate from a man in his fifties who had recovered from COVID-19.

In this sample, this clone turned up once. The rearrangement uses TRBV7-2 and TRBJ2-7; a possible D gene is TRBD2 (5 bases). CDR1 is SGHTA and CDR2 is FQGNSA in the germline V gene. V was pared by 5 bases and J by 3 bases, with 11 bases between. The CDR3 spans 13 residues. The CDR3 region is CASSRSGNYEQYF. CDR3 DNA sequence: TGTGCCAGCAGCCGCAGCGGTAACTACGAGCAGTACTTC.

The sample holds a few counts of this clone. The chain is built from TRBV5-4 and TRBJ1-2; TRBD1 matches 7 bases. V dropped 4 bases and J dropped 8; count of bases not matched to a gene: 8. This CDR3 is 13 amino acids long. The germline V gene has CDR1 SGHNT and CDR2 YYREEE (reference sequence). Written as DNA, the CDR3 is TGTGCCAGCAGCCCTGACAGGGTGGGCGGCTACACCTTC. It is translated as CASSPDRVGGYTF.

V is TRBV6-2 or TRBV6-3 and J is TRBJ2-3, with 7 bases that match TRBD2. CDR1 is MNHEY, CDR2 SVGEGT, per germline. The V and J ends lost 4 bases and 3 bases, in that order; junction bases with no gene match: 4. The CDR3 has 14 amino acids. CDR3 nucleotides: TGTGCCAGCAGTTTGTGGGGGGGGACAGATACGCAGTATTTT. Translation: CASSLWGGTDTQYF.

The CDR3 region has the DNA TGTGCCAGCAGCTTAAGAGTCCTAGCGGGGCTGAGAGGCCAAGAGACCCAGTACTTC. It is translated as CASSLRVLAGLRGQETQYF. V usage is TRBV7-9 and J usage is TRBJ2-5; TRBD2 agrees at 9 bases. The CDR3 is made up of 19 amino acids. Per germline, CDR1 SEHNR and CDR2 FQNEAQ (reference sequence). V lost 2 bases and J lost 1; bases outside the gene matches: 14.

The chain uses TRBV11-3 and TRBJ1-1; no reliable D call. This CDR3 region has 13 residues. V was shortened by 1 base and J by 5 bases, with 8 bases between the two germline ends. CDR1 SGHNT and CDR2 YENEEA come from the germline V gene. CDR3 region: CASSLGARTEAFF. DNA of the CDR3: TGTGCCAGCAGCTTAGGAGCCAGGACTGAAGCTTTCTTT.

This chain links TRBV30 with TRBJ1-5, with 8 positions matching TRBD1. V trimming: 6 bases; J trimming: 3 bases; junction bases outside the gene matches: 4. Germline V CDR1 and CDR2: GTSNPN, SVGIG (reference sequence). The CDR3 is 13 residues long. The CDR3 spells CACATGDNQPQHF. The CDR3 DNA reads TGTGCCTGCGCGACAGGGGACAATCAGCCCCAGCATTTT.

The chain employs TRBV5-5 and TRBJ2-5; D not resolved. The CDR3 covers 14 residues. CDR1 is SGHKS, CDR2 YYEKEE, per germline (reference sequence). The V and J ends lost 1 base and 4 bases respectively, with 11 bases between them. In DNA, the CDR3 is TGTGCCAGCAGCTTGAGATTTCGAGGAGAGACCCAGTACTTC. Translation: CASSLRFRGETQYF.

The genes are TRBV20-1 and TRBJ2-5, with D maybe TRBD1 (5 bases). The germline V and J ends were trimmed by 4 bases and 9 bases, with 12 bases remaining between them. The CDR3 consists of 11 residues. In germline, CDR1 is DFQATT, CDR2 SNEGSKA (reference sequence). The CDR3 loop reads CSATGSAAQYF. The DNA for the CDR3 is TGCAGTGCTACAGGGTCCGCGGCCCAGTACTTC.

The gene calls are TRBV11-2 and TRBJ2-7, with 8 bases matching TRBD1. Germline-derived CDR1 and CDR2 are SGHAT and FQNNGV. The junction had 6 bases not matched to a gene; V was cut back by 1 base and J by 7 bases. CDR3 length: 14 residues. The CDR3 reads CASSLGTGPQEQYF. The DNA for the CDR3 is TGTGCCAGCAGCTTAGGGACAGGGCCACAGGAGCAGTACTTC.

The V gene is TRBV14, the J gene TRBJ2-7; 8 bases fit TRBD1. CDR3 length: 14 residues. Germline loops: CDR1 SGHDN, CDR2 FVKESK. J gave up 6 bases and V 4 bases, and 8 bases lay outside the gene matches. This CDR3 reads CASSPEVTGGEQYF. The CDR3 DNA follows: TGTGCCAGCAGCCCCGAGGTAACAGGGGGCGAGCAGTACTTC.

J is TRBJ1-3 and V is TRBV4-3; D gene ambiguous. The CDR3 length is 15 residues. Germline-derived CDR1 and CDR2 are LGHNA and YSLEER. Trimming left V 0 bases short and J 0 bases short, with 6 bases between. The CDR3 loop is CASSQDSLSGNTIYF. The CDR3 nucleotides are TGCGCCAGCAGCCAAGATAGCCTCTCTGGAAACACCATATATTTT.

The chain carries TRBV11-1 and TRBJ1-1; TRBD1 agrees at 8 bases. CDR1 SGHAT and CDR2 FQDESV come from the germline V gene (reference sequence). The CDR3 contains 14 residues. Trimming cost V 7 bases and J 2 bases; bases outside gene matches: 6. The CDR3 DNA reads TGTGCCAGCACCGAGGGACAGGATAACACTGAAGCTTTCTTT. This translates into CASTEGQDNTEAFF.

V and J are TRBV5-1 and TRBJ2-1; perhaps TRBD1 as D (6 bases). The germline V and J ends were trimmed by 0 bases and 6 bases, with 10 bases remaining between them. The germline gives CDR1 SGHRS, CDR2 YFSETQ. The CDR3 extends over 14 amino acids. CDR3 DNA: TGCGCCAGCAGCTTGGTGGCACAGGGCAATGAGCAGTTCTTC. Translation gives CASSLVAQGNEQFF.

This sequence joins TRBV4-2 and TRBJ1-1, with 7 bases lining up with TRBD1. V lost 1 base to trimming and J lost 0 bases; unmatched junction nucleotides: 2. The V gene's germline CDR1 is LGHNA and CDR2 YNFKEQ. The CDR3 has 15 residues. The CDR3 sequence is CASSQGQGLNTEAFF. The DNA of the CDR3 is TGTGCCAGCAGCCAAGGACAGGGCCTGAACACTGAAGCTTTCTTT.

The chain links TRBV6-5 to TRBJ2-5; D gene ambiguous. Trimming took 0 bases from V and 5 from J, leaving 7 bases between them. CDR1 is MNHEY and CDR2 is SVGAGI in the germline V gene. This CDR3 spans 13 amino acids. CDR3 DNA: TGTGCCAGCAGTTACTCGAATCGGGAGACCCAGTACTTC. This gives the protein CASSYSNRETQYF.

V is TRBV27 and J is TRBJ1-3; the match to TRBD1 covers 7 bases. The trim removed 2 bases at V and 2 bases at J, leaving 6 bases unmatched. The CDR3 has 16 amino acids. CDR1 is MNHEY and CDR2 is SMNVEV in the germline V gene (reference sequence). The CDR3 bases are TGTGCCAGCAGTTTAAGAGAGGGGGCCGCTGGAAACACCATATATTTT. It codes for CASSLREGAAGNTIYF.

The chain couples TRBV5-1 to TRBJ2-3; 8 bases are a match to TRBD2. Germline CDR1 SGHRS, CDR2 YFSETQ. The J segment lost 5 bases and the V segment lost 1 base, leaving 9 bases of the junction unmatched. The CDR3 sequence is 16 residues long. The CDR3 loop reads CASSLLAGGQGDTQYF. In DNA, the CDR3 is TGCGCCAGCAGCTTGTTGGCGGGGGGCCAAGGAGATACGCAGTATTTT.

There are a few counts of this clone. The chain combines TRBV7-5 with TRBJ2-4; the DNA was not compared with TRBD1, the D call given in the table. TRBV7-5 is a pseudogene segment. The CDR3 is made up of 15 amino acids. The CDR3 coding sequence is TGTGCCTCGCACATCCAAAGGGACAGAAAAAACATTCAGTACTTC. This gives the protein CASHIQRDRKNIQYF.

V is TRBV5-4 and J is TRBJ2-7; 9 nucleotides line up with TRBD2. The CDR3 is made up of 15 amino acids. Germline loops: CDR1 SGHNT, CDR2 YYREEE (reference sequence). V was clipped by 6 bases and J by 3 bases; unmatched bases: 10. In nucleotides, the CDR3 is TGTGCCAGCAAGCTCGGGGGTAGCGGGGGCTACGAGCAGTACTTC. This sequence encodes CASKLGGSGGYEQYF.

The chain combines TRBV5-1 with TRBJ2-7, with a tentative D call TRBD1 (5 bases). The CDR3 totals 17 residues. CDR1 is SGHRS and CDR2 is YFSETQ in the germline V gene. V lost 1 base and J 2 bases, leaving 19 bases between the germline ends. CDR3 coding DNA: TGCGCCAGCAGCTTGCAGGACGGGCGCAGGGCCCCCTACGAGCAGTACTTC. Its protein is CASSLQDGRRAPYEQYF.

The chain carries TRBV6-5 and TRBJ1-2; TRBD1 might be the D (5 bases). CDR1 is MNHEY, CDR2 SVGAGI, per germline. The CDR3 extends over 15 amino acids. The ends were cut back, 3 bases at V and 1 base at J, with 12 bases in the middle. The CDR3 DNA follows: TGTGCCAGCAGTTATAACGGACAAATTAACTATGGCTACACCTTC. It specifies CASSYNGQINYGYTF.

This CDR3 reads CASSTGQVMIDGYTF. DNA of the CDR3: TGCGCCAGCAGCACCGGACAGGTTATGATAGATGGCTACACCTTC. The chain combines TRBV5-1 with TRBJ1-2; TRBD1 matches at 7 bases. This CDR3 contains 15 residues. J lost 6 bases, V lost 4 bases, and 12 bases had no gene match. CDR1 and CDR2 from the germline V gene are SGHRS and YFSETQ. Variable domain in full (rest from reference TRBV5-1 and TRBJ1-2): KAGVTQTPRYLIKTRGQQVTLSCSPISGHRSVSWYQQTPGQGLQFLFEYFSETQRNKGNFPGRFSGRQFSNSRSEMNVSTLELGDSALYLCASSTGQVMIDGYTFGSGTRLTVV.